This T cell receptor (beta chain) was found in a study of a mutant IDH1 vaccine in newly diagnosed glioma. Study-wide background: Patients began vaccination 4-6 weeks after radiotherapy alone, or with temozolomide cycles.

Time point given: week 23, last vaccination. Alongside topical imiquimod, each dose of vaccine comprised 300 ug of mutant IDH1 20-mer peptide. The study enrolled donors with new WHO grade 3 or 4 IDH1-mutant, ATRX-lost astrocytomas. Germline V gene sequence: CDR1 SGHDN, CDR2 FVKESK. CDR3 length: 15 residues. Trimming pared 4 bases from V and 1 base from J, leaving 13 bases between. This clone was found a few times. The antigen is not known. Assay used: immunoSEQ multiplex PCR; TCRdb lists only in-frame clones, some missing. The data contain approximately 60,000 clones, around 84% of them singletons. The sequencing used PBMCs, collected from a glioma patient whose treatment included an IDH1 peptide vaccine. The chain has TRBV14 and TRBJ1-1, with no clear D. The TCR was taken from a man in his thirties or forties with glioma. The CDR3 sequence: CASSRNLQRNTEAFF. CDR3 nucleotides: TGTGCCAGCAGCCGCAACCTACAGCGGAACACTGAAGCTTTCTTT.